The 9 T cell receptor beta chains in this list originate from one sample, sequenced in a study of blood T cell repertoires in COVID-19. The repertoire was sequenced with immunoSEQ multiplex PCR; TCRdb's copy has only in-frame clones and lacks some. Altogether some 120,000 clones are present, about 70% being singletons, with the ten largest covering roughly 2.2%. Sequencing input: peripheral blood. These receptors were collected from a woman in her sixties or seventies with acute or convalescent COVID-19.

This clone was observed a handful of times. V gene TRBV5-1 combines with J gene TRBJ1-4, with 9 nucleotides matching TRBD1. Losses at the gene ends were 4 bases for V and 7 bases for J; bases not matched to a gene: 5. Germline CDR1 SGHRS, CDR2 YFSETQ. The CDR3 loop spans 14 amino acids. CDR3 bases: TGCGCCAGCAGCCCGGACAGGGGAAGTGAAAAACTGTTTTTT. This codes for CASSPDRGSEKLFF. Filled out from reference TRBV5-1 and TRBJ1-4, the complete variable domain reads KAGVTQTPRYLIKTRGQQVTLSCSPISGHRSVSWYQQTPGQGLQFLFEYFSETQRNKGNFPGRFSGRQFSNSRSEMNVSTLELGDSALYLCASSPDRGSEKLFFGSGTQLSVL.

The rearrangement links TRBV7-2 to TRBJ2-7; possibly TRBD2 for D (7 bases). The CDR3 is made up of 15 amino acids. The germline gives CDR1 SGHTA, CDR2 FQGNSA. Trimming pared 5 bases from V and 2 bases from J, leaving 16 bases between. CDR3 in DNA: TGTGCCAGCAGCCTCCCCGGCGGGGGCCCCTACGAGCAGTACTTC. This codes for CASSLPGGGPYEQYF.

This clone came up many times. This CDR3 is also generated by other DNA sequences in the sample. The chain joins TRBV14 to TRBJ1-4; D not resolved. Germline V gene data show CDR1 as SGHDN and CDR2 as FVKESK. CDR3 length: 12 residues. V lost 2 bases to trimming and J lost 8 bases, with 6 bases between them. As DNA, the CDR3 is TGTGCCAGCAGCCAAAACAGCGAAAAACTGTTTTTT. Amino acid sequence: CASSQNSEKLFF.

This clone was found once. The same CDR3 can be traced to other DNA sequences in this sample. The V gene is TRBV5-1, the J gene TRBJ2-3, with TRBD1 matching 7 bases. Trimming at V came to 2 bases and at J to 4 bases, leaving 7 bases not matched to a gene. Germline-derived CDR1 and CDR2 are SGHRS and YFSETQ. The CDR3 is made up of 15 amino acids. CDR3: CASSLRGGEADTQYF. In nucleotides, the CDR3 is TGCGCCAGCAGCTTAAGAGGGGGCGAGGCAGATACGCAGTATTTT.

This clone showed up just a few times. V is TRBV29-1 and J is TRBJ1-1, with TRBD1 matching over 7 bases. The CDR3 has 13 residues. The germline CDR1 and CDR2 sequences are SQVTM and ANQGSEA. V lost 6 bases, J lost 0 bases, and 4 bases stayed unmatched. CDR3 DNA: TGCAGCGTGACAGGGACCTTGAACACTGAAGCTTTCTTT. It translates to CSVTGTLNTEAFF.

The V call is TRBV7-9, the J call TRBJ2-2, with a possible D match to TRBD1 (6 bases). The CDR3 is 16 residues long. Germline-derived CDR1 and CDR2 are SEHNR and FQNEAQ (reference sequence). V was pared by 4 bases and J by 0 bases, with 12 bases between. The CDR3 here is CASSSADRANTGELFF. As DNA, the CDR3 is TGTGCCAGCAGCTCAGCGGACAGAGCGAACACCGGGGAGCTGTTTTTT.

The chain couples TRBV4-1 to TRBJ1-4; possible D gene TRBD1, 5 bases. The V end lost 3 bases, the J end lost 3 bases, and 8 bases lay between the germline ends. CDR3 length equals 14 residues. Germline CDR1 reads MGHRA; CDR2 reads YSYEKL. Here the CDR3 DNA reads TGCGCCAGCAGCCACCGGGGGGCTAATGAAAAACTGTTTTTT. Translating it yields CASSHRGANEKLFF.

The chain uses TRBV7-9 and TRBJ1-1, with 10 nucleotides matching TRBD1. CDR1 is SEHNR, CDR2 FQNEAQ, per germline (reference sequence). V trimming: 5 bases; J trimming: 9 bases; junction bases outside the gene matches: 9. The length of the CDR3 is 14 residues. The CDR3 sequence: CASSLNAGQGKAFF. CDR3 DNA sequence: TGTGCCAGCAGCCTTAACGCGGGACAGGGGAAAGCTTTCTTT.

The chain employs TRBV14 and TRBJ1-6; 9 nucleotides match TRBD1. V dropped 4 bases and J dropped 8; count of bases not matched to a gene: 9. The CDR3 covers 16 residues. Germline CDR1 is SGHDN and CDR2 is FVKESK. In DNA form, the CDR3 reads TGTGCCAGCAGCCCGACAGGGGGTATAGGGGATTCACCCCTCCACTTT. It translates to CASSPTGGIGDSPLHF.